This entry is about one T cell receptor beta chain. These data originate in a study of blood T cell repertoires in COVID-19. CDR3 length: 16 residues. Unmatched junction bases numbered 11, after V lost 6 bases and J lost 5 bases. The germline V gene encodes CDR1 MNHEY and CDR2 SVGEGT. Repertoires were generated with immunoSEQ multiplex PCR, while TCRdb's copy carries only in-frame clones and drops some. The table lists tens of thousands of clones, 91% of them singletons. Sample: peripheral blood. The chain employs TRBV6-2 or TRBV6-3 and TRBJ2-1, with TRBD2 identical over 9 bases. The receptor was isolated from a human donor in a cohort sampled during active COVID-19. CDR3 sequence: CASSPGEAGGNNEQFF. Here the CDR3 DNA reads TGTGCCAGCAGCCCGGGGGAAGCGGGGGGAAACAATGAGCAGTTCTTC.